This T cell receptor (beta chain) was found in a study of vaccination effects on CD4 cells after COVID-19. This clone was observed a handful of times. Its antigen is still unknown. Sequencing was performed with immunoSEQ multiplex PCR; in TCRdb, only in-frame clones are kept and a portion is missing. The repertoire has just over 30,000 clones, approximately 68% of them found once; the top ten carry 25% to 30%. Germline CDR1 and CDR2: SQVTM and ANQGSEA. The CDR3 has 13 amino acids. V was shortened by 3 bases and J by 0 bases, with 8 bases between the two germline ends. Ahead of sequencing, the ViraFEST assay grew antigen-specific CD4+ T cells using viral peptide pools. Cultured cells yielded isolated CD4+ T cells after roughly 11 days. Neither prior SARS-CoV-2 infection nor positive nucleocapsid antibodies were present in the vaccine recipients.

The chain links TRBV29-1 to TRBJ1-1, with a tentative D call TRBD1 (6 bases). The clonotype was recovered from a human donor who received a COVID-19 vaccine. Source: CD4+ T cells from PBMCs cultured with HCoV-229E spike peptides, taken before COVID-19 vaccination. CDR3 nucleotides: TGCAGCGTTGAGGGACACTTGAACACTGAAGCTTTCTTT. It specifies CSVEGHLNTEAFF.